This T cell receptor (beta chain) is drawn from a study of T cells in Graves' hyperthyroidism and ophthalmopathy. The TCR beta CDR3 regions underwent amplification using RNA transcripts as the source. HTBI primers were used for first-round RT-PCR of the TCR CDR3. MiXCR, applied by TCRdb to the multiplex PCR reads, yields one record per CDR3 protein. The sample holds hundreds of thousands of distinct CDR3 sequences, about a sixth seen once. Trimming removed 4 bases at V and 7 bases at J, with 21 bases between. CDR3 length: 15 amino acids. Germline-derived CDR1 and CDR2 are SGHRS and YFSETQ. The receptor was isolated from a woman in her forties with Graves' ophthalmopathy. The chain couples TRBV5-1 to TRBJ2-7; no firm D call. The specimen was blood. The CDR3 is CASSVSLGEAREQYF. The CDR3, as DNA: TGCGCCAGCAGCGTCAGTTTAGGAGAGGCTCGGGAGCAGTACTTC.